Listed below are T cell receptor beta chains from one sample, sequenced in a study of STAT5B mutations in CD4+ large granular lymphocyte leukemia. Clones were sequenced by immunoSEQ multiplex PCR, and TCRdb holds only the in-frame ones, with some missing. The sample shows 30,000 to 35,000 clones, just under 85% of them seen only once. Source material: CD4+ T cells from blood buffy coats. The receptor source for this set is a human donor in good health. Both conserved end residues are part of each CDR3. Each record gives: D gene, J gene, clone size, V gene, CDR3 DNA, CDR3 protein. A D gene is named only where the DNA matches it firmly. Clone size is given for some rows only: seen once, a few or many times, or a class if the clone is expanded.

D: .; J: TRBJ2-1; size: .; V: TRBV7-9; DNA: TGTGCCAGCAGCTTGGGTGGGGTCAATGAGCAGTTCTTC; CDR3: CASSLGGVNEQFF
D: TRBD1; J: TRBJ1-1; size: .; V: TRBV7-9; DNA: TGTGCCAGCATCCGGGACAGGAACACTGAAGCTTTCTTT; CDR3: CASIRDRNTEAFF
D: TRBD1; J: TRBJ1-1; size: few; V: TRBV28; DNA: TGTGCCAGCAGCCCGGGACAGGATTCAACGAAGGCTTTCTTT; CDR3: CASSPGQDSTKAFF
D: .; J: TRBJ1-4; size: .; V: TRBV7-6; DNA: TGTGCCAGCAGCTTAGTAGCAGGGGTTACTAATGAAAAACTGTTTTTT; CDR3: CASSLVAGVTNEKLFF
D: .; J: TRBJ2-7; size: .; V: TRBV28; DNA: TGTGCCAGCAGTCCCCCTAGGTACGAGCAGTACTTC; CDR3: CASSPPRYEQYF
D: TRBD2; J: TRBJ2-5; size: .; V: TRBV2; DNA: TGTGCCAGCAGTGAATTGGAGGGAGGGCGGAAGACCCAGTACTTC; CDR3: CASSELEGGRKTQYF
D: TRBD1; J: TRBJ2-1; size: .; V: TRBV7-2; DNA: TGTGCCAGCAGCCCAGACAGGACAGGGACCAATGAGCAGTTCTTC; CDR3: CASSPDRTGTNEQFF
D: TRBD1; J: TRBJ1-2; size: .; V: TRBV7-2; DNA: TGTGCCAGCAGCCCGGGACAGGACTATGGCTACACCTTC; CDR3: CASSPGQDYGYTF
D: TRBD1; J: TRBJ2-5; size: .; V: TRBV19; DNA: TGTGCCAGTAGTACGCGGACAGGGTCGATGATGGAGACCCAGTACTTC; CDR3: CASSTRTGSMMETQYF
D: .; J: TRBJ2-3; size: .; V: TRBV11-2; DNA: TGTGCCAGCAGCCTTATCACAGATACGCAGTATTTT; CDR3: CASSLITDTQYF
D: TRBD1; J: TRBJ1-4; size: .; V: TRBV5-4; DNA: TGTGCCAGCAGCTTTGGGACAGCTAATGAAAAACTGTTTTTT; CDR3: CASSFGTANEKLFF
D: .; J: TRBJ2-3; size: .; V: TRBV6-6; DNA: TGTGCCATAAGAGGTGGCACAGATACGCAGTATTTT; CDR3: CAIRGGTDTQYF
D: .; J: TRBJ2-1; size: .; V: TRBV19; DNA: TGTGCCAGTAGTATAGATCTTAAACCCTACAATGAGCAGTTCTTC; CDR3: CASSIDLKPYNEQFF
D: .; J: TRBJ1-1; size: .; V: TRBV4-2; DNA: TGTGCCAGCAGCCAAGTGTCTCCGACTCCGAACACTGAAGCTTTCTTT; CDR3: CASSQVSPTPNTEAFF
D: TRBD2; J: TRBJ2-3; size: once; V: TRBV5-1; DNA: TGCGCCAGCAAGGGGACTAGCGGGAGCACAGATACGCAGTATTTT; CDR3: CASKGTSGSTDTQYF
D: .; J: TRBJ1-5; size: few; V: TRBV27; DNA: TGTGCCAGCAGTTATAGGGCGGATTTTTATAGCAATCAGCCCCAGCATTTT; CDR3: CASSYRADFYSNQPQHF
D: .; J: TRBJ2-7; size: .; V: TRBV27; DNA: TGTGCCAGCAGTTTCCAACAAAACTACGAGCAGTACTTC; CDR3: CASSFQQNYEQYF
D: .; J: TRBJ2-5; size: .; V: TRBV7-9; DNA: TGTGCCAGCAGCACCGCCCCTATGGGAGAGACCCAGTACTTC; CDR3: CASSTAPMGETQYF
D: .; J: TRBJ2-6; size: .; V: TRBV6-1; DNA: TGTGCCAGCCTGGGCTTACTCTCTGGGGCCAACGTCCTGACTTTC; CDR3: CASLGLLSGANVLTF
D: TRBD2; J: TRBJ2-3; size: .; V: TRBV29-1; DNA: TGCAGCGTTGCTGGACTAGCGGGACCTGATACGCAGTATTTT; CDR3: CSVAGLAGPDTQYF
D: .; J: TRBJ2-2; size: once; V: TRBV7-2; DNA: TGTGCCGCGAGGGAAGAGGGAATAAACACCGGGGAGCTGTTTTTT; CDR3: CAAREEGINTGELFF
D: .; J: TRBJ2-7; size: once; V: TRBV9; DNA: TGTGCCAGCAGCGTAGGGGGCTTTAGCTCCTACGAGCAGTACTTC; CDR3: CASSVGGFSSYEQYF
D: .; J: TRBJ1-3; size: .; V: TRBV10-1; DNA: TGCGCCAGCAGTGACAAGGTGAACTCTGGAAACACCATATATTTT; CDR3: CASSDKVNSGNTIYF
D: .; J: TRBJ1-4; size: .; V: TRBV29-1; DNA: TGCAGCGTTGACCGGGGAGGGGAAAAACTGTTTTTT; CDR3: CSVDRGGEKLFF
D: TRBD1; J: TRBJ1-4; size: once; V: TRBV30; DNA: TGTGCCTGGAAGTCAGGACAGGGAGGAAAACTGTTTTTT; CDR3: CAWKSGQGGKLFF
D: .; J: TRBJ2-7; size: .; V: TRBV4-2; DNA: TGTGCCAGCAGCCAAAGGAGGGATGGCGAGCAGTACTTC; CDR3: CASSQRRDGEQYF
D: .; J: TRBJ2-3; size: .; V: TRBV27; DNA: TGTGCCAGCAGTCCCCCTTGGGGGACCAGCACAGATACGCAGTATTTT; CDR3: CASSPPWGTSTDTQYF
D: TRBD1; J: TRBJ2-5; size: .; V: TRBV29-1; DNA: TGCAGCGTCGCGACAGGGGCAGAGACCCAGTACTTC; CDR3: CSVATGAETQYF
D: .; J: TRBJ2-1; size: .; V: TRBV5-1; DNA: TGCGCCAGCAGCTTTGAACGAGTCTCCTACAATGAGCAGTTCTTC; CDR3: CASSFERVSYNEQFF
D: .; J: TRBJ1-1; size: once; V: TRBV5-1; DNA: TGCGCCAGCAGCTTGGGACCGACAGAAAACACTGAAGCTTTCTTT; CDR3: CASSLGPTENTEAFF
D: .; J: TRBJ2-5; size: .; V: TRBV5-1; DNA: TGCGCCAGCAGCTTGGGGCAAGGAGAGACCCAGTACTTC; CDR3: CASSLGQGETQYF
D: .; J: TRBJ1-2; size: once; V: TRBV19; DNA: TGTGCCAGTAGTATAGAGGCCCGCCGTGATGGCTACACCTTC; CDR3: CASSIEARRDGYTF
D: .; J: TRBJ1-2; size: .; V: TRBV9; DNA: TGTGCCAGCGGACAGTCAGCTAACTATGGCTACACCTTC; CDR3: CASGQSANYGYTF
D: .; J: TRBJ2-4; size: .; V: TRBV2; DNA: TGTGCCAGCAGTGGGGGGGCAAGGGCCAAAAACATTCAGTACTTC; CDR3: CASSGGARAKNIQYF
D: .; J: TRBJ1-5; size: .; V: TRBV7-9; DNA: TGTGCCAGCAGCTTAGAGAGCCCAGAACAGCCCCAGCATTTT; CDR3: CASSLESPEQPQHF
D: TRBD1; J: TRBJ1-6; size: once; V: TRBV6-5; DNA: TGTGCCAGCAGCTTGACAGGGGGCGCGTATTCACCCCTCCACTTT; CDR3: CASSLTGGAYSPLHF
D: .; J: TRBJ2-3; size: .; V: TRBV2; DNA: TGTGCCAGCAGTGCCCGGGGCCGACAACCTAGCACAGATACGCAGTATTTT; CDR3: CASSARGRQPSTDTQYF
D: TRBD2; J: TRBJ2-1; size: .; V: TRBV11-3; DNA: TGTGCCAGCAGCTTAGTAGGGAGGGAGGATGAGCAGTTCTTC; CDR3: CASSLVGREDEQFF
D: .; J: TRBJ1-1; size: few; V: TRBV2; DNA: TGTGCCAGCAGTCTGGACACGAACACTGAAGCTTTCTTT; CDR3: CASSLDTNTEAFF
D: .; J: TRBJ1-4; size: .; V: TRBV19; DNA: TGTGCCAGTAGTATAGCGGACCGGATTGAAAAACTGTTTTTT; CDR3: CASSIADRIEKLFF
D: .; J: TRBJ2-1; size: once; V: TRBV7-9; DNA: TGTGCCAGCAGCACCCTAGAAATCTCCTACAATGAGCAGTTCTTC; CDR3: CASSTLEISYNEQFF
D: .; J: TRBJ2-3; size: .; V: TRBV6-1; DNA: TGTGCCAGCAGTGAACAGGACTCAAGGGCTACGCAGTATTTT; CDR3: CASSEQDSRATQYF
D: .; J: TRBJ1-5; size: .; V: TRBV5-4; DNA: TGTGCCAGCAGCTTGTGGGGGGTTAGGCAGCCCCAGCATTTT; CDR3: CASSLWGVRQPQHF
D: TRBD2; J: TRBJ2-2; size: .; V: TRBV5-1; DNA: TGCGCCAGCGAGCGGGGCCGGACCGGGGAGCTGTTTTTT; CDR3: CASERGRTGELFF
D: .; J: TRBJ1-2; size: .; V: TRBV28; DNA: TGTGCCAGCAGTTTCGCCTCTAACTATGGCTACACCTTC; CDR3: CASSFASNYGYTF
D: .; J: TRBJ2-2; size: once; V: TRBV7-7; DNA: TGTGCCAGCAGCCCCTCACTGAGCGGGGAGCTGTTTTTT; CDR3: CASSPSLSGELFF
D: TRBD1; J: TRBJ2-1; size: .; V: TRBV27; DNA: TGTGCCAGCAGGCCAGAGACAGGGATCGGTAGGAATGAGCAGTTCTTC; CDR3: CASRPETGIGRNEQFF
D: TRBD2; J: TRBJ2-1; size: few; V: TRBV9; DNA: TGTGCCAGCAGCGTAGCTAGCGGGAGAGGCAATGAGCAGTTCTTC; CDR3: CASSVASGRGNEQFF
D: .; J: TRBJ2-4; size: .; V: TRBV11-2; DNA: TGTGCCAGCAGTCCTCCCGGGACTGCCAAAAAAAACATTCAGTACTTC; CDR3: CASSPPGTAKKNIQYF
D: .; J: TRBJ2-5; size: .; V: TRBV5-1; DNA: TGCGCCAGCAGCTTCGCCGCCGGGGAGACCCAGTACTTC; CDR3: CASSFAAGETQYF
D: .; J: TRBJ2-1; size: .; V: TRBV20-1; DNA: TGCAGTGCCCGACCAAACCCCTCCCCGTTCTTC; CDR3: CSARPNPSPFF
D: .; J: TRBJ2-2; size: .; V: TRBV2; DNA: TGTGCCAGCAGTGAATACGGACTGCTCAACACCGGGGAGCTGTTTTTT; CDR3: CASSEYGLLNTGELFF
D: .; J: TRBJ2-1; size: .; V: TRBV28; DNA: TGTGCCAGCGGTACCCTAGGGGGGATCAATGAGCAGTTCTTC; CDR3: CASGTLGGINEQFF
D: TRBD1; J: TRBJ2-7; size: .; V: TRBV5-5; DNA: TGTGCCAGCAGCATTACAGGGGCGAGCTACGAGCAGTACTTC; CDR3: CASSITGASYEQYF
D: TRBD1; J: TRBJ2-1; size: .; V: TRBV18; DNA: TGTGCCAGCTCACCTCCCCGGGACAGGGACAATGAGCAGTTCTTC; CDR3: CASSPPRDRDNEQFF
D: .; J: TRBJ1-3; size: .; V: TRBV30; DNA: TGTGCCCAACGAGGGGGAACTGGAAACACCATATATTTT; CDR3: CAQRGGTGNTIYF
D: TRBD1; J: TRBJ2-2; size: .; V: TRBV7-8; DNA: TGTGCCAGCACCACACCGGGACAGGGTCCGAACACCGGGGAGCTGTTTTTT; CDR3: CASTTPGQGPNTGELFF